The entry below describes one TCR beta chain. Its target is unknown. These data come from a study of cytomegalovirus exposure and HLA in healthy donors. Germline V gene sequence: CDR1 LGHNA, CDR2 YNFKEQ. V was pared by 2 bases and J by 4 bases, with 10 bases between. The CDR3 sequence is 14 residues long. Assay used: immunoSEQ multiplex PCR; TCRdb lists only in-frame clones, some missing. The sample has about 150,000 clones, about 94% seen once. Findings of the study overall: Reports indicated that the classifier achieved high specificity and sensitivity in diagnosing cytomegalovirus status. Later, an analysis found that TCR clusters from the first cohort tended to co-occur in the roughly 110 validation repertoires.

Sequencing used PBMCs. The gene calls are TRBV4-2 and TRBJ2-3; D is possibly TRBD2 (6 bases). The receptor comes from a man between 18 and 29 years old in good health and CMV-seropositive. CDR3 protein: CASSQFPGADTQYF. In DNA, the CDR3 is TGTGCCAGCAGCCAATTCCCGGGGGCAGATACGCAGTATTTT.